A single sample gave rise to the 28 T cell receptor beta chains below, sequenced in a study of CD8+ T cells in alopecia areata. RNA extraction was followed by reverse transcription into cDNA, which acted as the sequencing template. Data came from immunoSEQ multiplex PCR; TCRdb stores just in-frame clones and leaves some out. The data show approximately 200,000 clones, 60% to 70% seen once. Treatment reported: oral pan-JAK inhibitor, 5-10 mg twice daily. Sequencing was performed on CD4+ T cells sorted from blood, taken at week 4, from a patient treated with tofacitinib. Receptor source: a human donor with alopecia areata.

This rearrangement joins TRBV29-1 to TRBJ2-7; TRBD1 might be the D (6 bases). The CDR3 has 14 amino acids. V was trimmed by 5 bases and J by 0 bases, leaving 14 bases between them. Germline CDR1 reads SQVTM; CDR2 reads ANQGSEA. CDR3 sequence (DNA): TGCAGCGTTCGGACAGACAAGAGCTCCTACGAGCAGTACTTC. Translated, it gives CSVRTDKSSYEQYF.

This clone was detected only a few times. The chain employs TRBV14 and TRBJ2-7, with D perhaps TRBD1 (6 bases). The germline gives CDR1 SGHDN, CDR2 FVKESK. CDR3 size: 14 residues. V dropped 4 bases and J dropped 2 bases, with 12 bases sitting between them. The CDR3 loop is CASSPRDIPYEQYF. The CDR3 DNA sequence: TGTGCCAGCAGCCCCCGGGACATCCCCTACGAGCAGTACTTC.

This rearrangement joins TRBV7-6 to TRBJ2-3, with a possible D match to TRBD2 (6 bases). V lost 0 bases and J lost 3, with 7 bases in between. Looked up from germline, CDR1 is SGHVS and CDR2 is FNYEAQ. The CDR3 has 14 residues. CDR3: CASSLALATDTQYF. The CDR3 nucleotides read TGTGCCAGCAGCTTAGCTCTAGCGACAGATACGCAGTATTTT.

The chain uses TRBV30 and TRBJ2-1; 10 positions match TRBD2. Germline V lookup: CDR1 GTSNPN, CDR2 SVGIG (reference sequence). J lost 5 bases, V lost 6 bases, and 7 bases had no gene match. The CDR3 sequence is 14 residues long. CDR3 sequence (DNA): TGTGCCTGTATTCGGACTAGCGGAAACAATGAGCAGTTCTTC. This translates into CACIRTSGNNEQFF.

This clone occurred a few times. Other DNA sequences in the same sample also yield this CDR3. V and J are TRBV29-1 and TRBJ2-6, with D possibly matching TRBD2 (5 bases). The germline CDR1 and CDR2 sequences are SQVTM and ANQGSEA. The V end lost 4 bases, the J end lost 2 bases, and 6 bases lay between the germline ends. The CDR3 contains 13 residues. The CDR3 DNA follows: TGCAGCGTTGCCGGGGCTGGGGCCAACGTCCTGACTTTC. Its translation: CSVAGAGANVLTF.

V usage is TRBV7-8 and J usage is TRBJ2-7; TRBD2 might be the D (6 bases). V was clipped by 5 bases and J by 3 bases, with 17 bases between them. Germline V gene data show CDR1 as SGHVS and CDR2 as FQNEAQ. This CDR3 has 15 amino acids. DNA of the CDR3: TGTGCCAGCAGCCCTCCAGGACGGGGGATCTACGAGCAGTACTTC. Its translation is CASSPPGRGIYEQYF.

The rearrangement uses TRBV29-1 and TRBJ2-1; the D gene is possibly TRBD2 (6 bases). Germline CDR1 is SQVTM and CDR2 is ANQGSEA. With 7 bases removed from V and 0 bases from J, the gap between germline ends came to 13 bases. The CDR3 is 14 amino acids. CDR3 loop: CSGERGSSYNEQFF. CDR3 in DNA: TGCAGCGGCGAACGGGGGAGCTCCTACAATGAGCAGTTCTTC.

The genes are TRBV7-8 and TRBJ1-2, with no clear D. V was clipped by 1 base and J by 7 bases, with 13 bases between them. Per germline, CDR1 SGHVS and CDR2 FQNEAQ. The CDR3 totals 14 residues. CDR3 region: CASSLVVGMSGYTF. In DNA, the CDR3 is TGTGCCAGCAGCTTAGTTGTAGGGATGAGTGGCTACACCTTC.

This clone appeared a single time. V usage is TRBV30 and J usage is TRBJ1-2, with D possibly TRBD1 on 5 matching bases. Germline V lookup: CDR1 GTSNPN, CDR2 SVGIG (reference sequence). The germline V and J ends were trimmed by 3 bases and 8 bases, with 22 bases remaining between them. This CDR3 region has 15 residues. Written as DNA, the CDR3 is TGTGCCTGGAGCCGCCAGGGCCTGGGGTCGGACGGCTACACCTTC. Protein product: CAWSRQGLGSDGYTF.

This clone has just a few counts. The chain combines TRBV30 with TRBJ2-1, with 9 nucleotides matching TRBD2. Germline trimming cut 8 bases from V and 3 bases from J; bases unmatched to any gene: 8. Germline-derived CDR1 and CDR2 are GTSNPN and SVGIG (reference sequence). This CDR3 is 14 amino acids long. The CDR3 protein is CARETSGLYNEQFF. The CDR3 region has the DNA TGTGCCCGAGAGACTAGCGGTCTCTACAATGAGCAGTTCTTC.

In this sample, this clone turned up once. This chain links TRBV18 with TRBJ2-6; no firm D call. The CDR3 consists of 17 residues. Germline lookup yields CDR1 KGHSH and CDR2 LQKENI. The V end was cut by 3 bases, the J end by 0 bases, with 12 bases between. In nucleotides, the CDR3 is TGTGCCAGCTCACCGACATCGGACGTCTCTGGGGCCAACGTCCTGACTTTC. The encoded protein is CASSPTSDVSGANVLTF.

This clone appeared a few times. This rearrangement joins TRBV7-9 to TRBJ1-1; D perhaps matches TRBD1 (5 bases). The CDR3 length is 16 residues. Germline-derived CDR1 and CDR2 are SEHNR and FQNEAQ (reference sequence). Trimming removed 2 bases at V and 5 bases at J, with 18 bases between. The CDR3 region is CASSLYFGAEGTEAFF. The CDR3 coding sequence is TGTGCCAGCAGCTTATACTTCGGGGCAGAGGGAACTGAAGCTTTCTTT.

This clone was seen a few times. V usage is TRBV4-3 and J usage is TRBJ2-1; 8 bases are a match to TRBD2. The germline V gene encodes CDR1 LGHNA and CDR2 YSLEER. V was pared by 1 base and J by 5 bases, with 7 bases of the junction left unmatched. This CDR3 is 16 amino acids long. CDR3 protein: CASSQVSSGVNNEQFF. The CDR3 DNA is TGCGCCAGCAGCCAAGTTAGTAGCGGGGTGAACAATGAGCAGTTCTTC.

The CDR3 region has the DNA TGTGCCAGCTCAGCGGCGTCCCGGGGTTCGGGAGAGACCCAGTACTTC. The encoded protein is CASSAASRGSGETQYF. The rearrangement joins TRBV18 to TRBJ2-5, with TRBD2 as a possible D gene (5 bases). Germline lookup yields CDR1 KGHSH and CDR2 LQKENI. With 5 bases removed from V and 4 bases from J, the gap between germline ends came to 20 bases. The CDR3 extends over 16 amino acids.

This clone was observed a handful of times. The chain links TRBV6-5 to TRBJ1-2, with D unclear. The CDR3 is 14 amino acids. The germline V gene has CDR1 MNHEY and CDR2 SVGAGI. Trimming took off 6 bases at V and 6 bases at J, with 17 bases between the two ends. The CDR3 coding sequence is TGTGCCAGCAGAGGGTTCGGTGCGCTCAATGGCTACACCTTC. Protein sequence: CASRGFGALNGYTF.

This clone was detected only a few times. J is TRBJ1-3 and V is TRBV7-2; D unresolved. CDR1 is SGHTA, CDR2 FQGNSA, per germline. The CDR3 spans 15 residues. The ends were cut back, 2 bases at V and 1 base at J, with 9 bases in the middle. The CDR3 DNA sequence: TGTGCCAGCAGCTTATTAAACCCTTCTGGAAACACCATATATTTT. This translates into CASSLLNPSGNTIYF.

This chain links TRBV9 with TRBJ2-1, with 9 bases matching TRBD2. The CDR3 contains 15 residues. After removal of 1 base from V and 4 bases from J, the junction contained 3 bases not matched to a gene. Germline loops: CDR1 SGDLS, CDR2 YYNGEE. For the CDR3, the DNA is TGTGCCAGCAGCGTACGACTAGCGGATTACAATGAGCAGTTCTTC. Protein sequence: CASSVRLADYNEQFF.

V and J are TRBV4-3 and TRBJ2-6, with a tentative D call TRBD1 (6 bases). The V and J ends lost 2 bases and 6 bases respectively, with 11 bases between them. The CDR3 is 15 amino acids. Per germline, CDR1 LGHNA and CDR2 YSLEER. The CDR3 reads CASSQPTGMANVLTF. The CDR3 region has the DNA TGCGCCAGCAGCCAACCCACAGGGATGGCCAACGTCCTGACTTTC.

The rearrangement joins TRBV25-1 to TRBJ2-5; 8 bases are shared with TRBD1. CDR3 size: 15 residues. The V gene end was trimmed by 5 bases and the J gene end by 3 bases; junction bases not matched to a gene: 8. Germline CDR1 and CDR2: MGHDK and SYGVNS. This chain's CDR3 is CASSLQGDGKETQYF. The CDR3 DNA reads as TGTGCCAGCAGTTTACAGGGGGACGGTAAAGAGACCCAGTACTTC.

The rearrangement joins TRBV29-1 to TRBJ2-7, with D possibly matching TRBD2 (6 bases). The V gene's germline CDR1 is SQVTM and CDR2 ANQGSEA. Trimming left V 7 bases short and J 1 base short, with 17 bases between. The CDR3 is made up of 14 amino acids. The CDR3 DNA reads TGCAGCGGCCTCGGGACTCGGGGATCCTACGAGCAGTACTTC. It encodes CSGLGTRGSYEQYF.

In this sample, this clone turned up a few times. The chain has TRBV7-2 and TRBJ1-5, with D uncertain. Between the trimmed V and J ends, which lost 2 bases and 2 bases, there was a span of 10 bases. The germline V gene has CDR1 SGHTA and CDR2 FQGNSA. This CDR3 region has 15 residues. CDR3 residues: CASSLLIGGNQPQHF. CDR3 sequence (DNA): TGTGCCAGCAGCTTATTGATCGGGGGCAATCAGCCCCAGCATTTT. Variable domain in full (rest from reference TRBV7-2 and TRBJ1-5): GAGVSQSPSNKVTEKGKDVELRCDPISGHTALYWYRQSLGQGLEFLIYFQGNSAPDKSGLPSDRFSAERTGGSVSTLTIQRTQQEDSAVYLCASSLLIGGNQPQHFGDGTRLSIL.

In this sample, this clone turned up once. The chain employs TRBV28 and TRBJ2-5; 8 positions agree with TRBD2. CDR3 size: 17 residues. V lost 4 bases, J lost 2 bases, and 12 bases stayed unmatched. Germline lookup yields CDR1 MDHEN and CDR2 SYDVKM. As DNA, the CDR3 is TGTGCCAGCAGTTCGGGGGGGTCGGGGACTAGGCAAGAGACCCAGTACTTC. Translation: CASSSGGSGTRQETQYF.

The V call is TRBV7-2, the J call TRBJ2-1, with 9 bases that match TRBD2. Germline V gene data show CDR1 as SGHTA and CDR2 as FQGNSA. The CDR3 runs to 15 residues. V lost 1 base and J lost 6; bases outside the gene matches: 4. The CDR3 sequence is CASSLVSGSLNEQFF. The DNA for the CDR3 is TGTGCCAGCAGCTTAGTTAGCGGGAGCCTCAATGAGCAGTTCTTC. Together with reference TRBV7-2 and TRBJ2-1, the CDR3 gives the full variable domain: GAGVSQSPSNKVTEKGKDVELRCDPISGHTALYWYRQSLGQGLEFLIYFQGNSAPDKSGLPSDRFSAERTGGSVSTLTIQRTQQEDSAVYLCASSLVSGSLNEQFFGPGTRLTVL.

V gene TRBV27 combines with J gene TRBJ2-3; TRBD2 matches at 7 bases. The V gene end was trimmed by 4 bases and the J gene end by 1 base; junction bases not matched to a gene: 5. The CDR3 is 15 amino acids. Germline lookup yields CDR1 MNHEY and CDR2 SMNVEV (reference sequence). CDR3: CASSSSAGGTDTQYF. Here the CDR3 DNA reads TGTGCCAGCAGTTCCTCGGCGGGAGGCACAGATACGCAGTATTTT.

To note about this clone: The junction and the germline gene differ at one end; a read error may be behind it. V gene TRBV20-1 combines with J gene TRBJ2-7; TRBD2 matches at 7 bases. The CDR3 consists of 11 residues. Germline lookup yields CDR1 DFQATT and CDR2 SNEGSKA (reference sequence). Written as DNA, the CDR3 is TGCAGTGCCACCTTCGAAACTAGCGCGACCTTC. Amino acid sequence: CSATFETSATF.

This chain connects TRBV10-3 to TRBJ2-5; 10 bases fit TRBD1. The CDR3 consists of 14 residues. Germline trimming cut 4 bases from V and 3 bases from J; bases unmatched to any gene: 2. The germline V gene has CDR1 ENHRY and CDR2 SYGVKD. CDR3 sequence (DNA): TGTGCCATCAGTGTAGGACAGGGGGAAGAGACCCAGTACTTC. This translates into CAISVGQGEETQYF.

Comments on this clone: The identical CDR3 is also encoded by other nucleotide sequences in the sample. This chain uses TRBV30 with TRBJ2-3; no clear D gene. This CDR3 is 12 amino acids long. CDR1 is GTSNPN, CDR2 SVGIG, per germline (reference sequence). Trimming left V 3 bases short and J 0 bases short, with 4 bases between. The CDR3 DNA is TGTGCCTGGAGCACCAGCACAGATACGCAGTATTTT. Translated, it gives CAWSTSTDTQYF.

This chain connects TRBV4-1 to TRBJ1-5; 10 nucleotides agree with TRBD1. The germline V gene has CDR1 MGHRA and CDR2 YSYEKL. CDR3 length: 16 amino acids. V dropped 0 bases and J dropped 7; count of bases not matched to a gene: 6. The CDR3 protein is CASSQESTGGWQPQHF. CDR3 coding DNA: TGCGCCAGCAGCCAAGAGTCGACAGGGGGCTGGCAGCCCCAGCATTTT.